This record covers a single T cell receptor (beta chain). This sample is drawn from a study of T cell changes during pregnancy in multiple sclerosis. The V gene's germline CDR1 is SEHNR and CDR2 FQNEAQ (reference sequence). Unmatched junction bases numbered 8, after V lost 5 bases and J lost 6 bases. This CDR3 is 14 amino acids long. Assay used: immunoSEQ multiplex PCR; TCRdb lists only in-frame clones, some missing. The data show 100,000 or so clones, 80% to 95% seen once. Specimen: peripheral blood, collected after pregnancy. This clonotype was sampled from a female donor with multiple sclerosis, enrolled in a pregnancy study. The V gene is TRBV7-9, the J gene TRBJ2-7; 9 nucleotides agree with TRBD1. Here the CDR3 DNA reads TGTGCCAGCAGCCCCCGGGACAGGGTTCTCGAGCAGTACTTC. Translated: CASSPRDRVLEQYF.